This is a list of T cell receptor beta chains from one sample in a study of early T cells in non-severe SARS-CoV-2 infection. TCRdb used MiXCR to reprocess the 5' RACE reads, holding one entry per CDR3 protein. The sample lists roughly 47,000 distinct CDR3 sequences, approximately 22% occurring once. Specimen: whole blood, collected at baseline. These receptors came from an adult who was a healthcare worker with PCR-confirmed SARS-CoV-2 infection or an uninfected control (not recorded which). Both conserved end residues are part of each CDR3.

TRBV18,17,CASSPPVLTGGNTEAFF
TRBV12-3/TRBV12-4,15,CASSGASPSTDTQYF
TRBV28,13,CASSLMGGGEQFF
TRBV11-2,14,CASSRRDLSYEQYF
TRBV19,14,CATTAWDRDNEQFF
TRBV18,13,CASSPVATYEQYF
TRBV15,16,CATSRGRQGGYNEQFF
TRBV20-1,19,CSVAQPRRLAGTGANVLTF
TRBV7-8,13,CASSLAGLYGYTF
TRBV7-3,14,CASSLLPTTDTQYF